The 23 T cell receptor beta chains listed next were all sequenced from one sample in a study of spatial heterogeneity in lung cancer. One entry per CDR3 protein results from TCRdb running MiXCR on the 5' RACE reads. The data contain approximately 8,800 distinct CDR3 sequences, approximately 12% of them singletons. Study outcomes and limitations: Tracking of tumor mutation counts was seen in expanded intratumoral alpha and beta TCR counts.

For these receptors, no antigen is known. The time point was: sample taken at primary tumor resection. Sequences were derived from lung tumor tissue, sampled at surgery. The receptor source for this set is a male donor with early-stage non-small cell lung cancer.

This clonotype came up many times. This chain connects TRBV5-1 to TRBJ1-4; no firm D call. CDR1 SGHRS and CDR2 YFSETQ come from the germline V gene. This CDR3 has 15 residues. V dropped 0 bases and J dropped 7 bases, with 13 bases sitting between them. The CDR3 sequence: CASSLELGGGEKLFF. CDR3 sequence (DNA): TGCGCCAGCAGCTTGGAGCTGGGAGGTGGTGAAAAACTGTTTTTT.

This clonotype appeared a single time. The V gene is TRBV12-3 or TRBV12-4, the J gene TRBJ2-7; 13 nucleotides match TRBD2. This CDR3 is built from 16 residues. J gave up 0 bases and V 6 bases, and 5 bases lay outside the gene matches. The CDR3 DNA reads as TGTGCCAGCAGGTGGGGACTAGCGGGAAGCTCCTACGAGCAGTACTTC. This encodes CASRWGLAGSSYEQYF.

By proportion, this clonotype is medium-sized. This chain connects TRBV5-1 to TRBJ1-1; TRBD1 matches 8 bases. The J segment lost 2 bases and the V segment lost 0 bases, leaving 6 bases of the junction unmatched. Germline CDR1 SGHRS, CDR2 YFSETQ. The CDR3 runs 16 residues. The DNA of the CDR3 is TGCGCCAGCAGCTTGGTGGGGACAGGCCGAAACACTGAAGCTTTCTTT. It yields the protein CASSLVGTGRNTEAFF.

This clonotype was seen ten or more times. CDR3: CASSTNLAGGFNEQFF. Written as DNA, the CDR3 is TGTGCCAGTAGTACAAACCTAGCGGGAGGGTTTAATGAGCAGTTCTTC. The chain employs TRBV19 and TRBJ2-1; 12 positions match TRBD2. The germline CDR1 and CDR2 sequences are LNHDA and SQIVND (reference sequence). The CDR3 covers 16 residues. V was pared by 4 bases and J by 7 bases, with 8 bases of the junction left unmatched. The variable domain in full, completed from reference TRBV19 and TRBJ2-1, reads DGGITQSPKYLFRKEGQNVTLSCEQNLNHDAMYWYRQDPGQGLRLIYYSQIVNDFQKGDIAEGYSVSREKKESFPLTVTSAQKNPTAFYLCASSTNLAGGFNEQFFGPGTRLTVL.

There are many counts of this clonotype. CDR3 loop: CSVALDRTTDTQYF. CDR3 in DNA: TGCAGCGTTGCCCTGGACAGGACCACAGATACGCAGTATTTT. The chain recombines TRBV29-1 with TRBJ2-3; 7 positions agree with TRBD1. Germline CDR1 SQVTM, CDR2 ANQGSEA. The ends lost 4 bases at V and 2 bases at J; junction bases unmatched: 6. The CDR3 length is 14 residues.

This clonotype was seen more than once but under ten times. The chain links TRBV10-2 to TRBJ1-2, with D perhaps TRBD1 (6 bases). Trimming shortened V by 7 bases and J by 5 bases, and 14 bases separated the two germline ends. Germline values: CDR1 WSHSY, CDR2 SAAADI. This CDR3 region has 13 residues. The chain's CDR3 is CASNGQGRYGYTF. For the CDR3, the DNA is TGCGCCAGCAATGGTCAGGGGAGGTATGGCTACACCTTC.

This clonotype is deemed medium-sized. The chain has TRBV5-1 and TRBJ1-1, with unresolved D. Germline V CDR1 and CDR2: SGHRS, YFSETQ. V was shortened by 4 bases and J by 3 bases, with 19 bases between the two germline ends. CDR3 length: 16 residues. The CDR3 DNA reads TGCGCCAGCAGCGCGGCCAGCTACTTTTGGGACACTGAAGCTTTCTTT. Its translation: CASSAASYFWDTEAFF.

The CDR3 spells CAWSVQRSTDTQYF. DNA of the CDR3: TGTGCCTGGAGTGTTCAGCGGAGCACAGATACGCAGTATTTT. This chain uses TRBV30 with TRBJ2-3; tentative D call: TRBD2 (5 bases). Trimming left V 0 bases short and J 0 bases short, with 7 bases between. The germline V gene has CDR1 GTSNPN and CDR2 SVGIG (reference sequence). The length of the CDR3 is 14 residues.

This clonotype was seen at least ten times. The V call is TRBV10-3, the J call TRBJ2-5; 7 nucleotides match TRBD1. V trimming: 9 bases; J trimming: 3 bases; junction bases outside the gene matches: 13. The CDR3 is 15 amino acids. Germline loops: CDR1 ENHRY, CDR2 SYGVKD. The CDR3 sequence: CAIGSGQIPEETQYF. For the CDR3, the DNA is TGTGCCATTGGATCGGGACAGATACCCGAAGAGACCCAGTACTTC.

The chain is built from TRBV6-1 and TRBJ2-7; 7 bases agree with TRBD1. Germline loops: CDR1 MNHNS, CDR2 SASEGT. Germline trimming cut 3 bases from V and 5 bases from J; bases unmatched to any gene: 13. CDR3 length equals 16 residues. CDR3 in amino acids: CASSDRRQGSGDEQYF. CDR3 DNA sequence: TGTGCCAGCAGTGATCGAAGACAGGGATCAGGGGACGAGCAGTACTTC.

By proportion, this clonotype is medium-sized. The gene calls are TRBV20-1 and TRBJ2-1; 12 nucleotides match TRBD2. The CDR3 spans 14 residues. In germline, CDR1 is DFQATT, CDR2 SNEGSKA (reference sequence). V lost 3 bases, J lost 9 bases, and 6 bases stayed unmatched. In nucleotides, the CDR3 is TGCAGTGCTAGTACGACTAGCGGGAGACGTGAGCAGTTCTTC. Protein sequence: CSASTTSGRREQFF.

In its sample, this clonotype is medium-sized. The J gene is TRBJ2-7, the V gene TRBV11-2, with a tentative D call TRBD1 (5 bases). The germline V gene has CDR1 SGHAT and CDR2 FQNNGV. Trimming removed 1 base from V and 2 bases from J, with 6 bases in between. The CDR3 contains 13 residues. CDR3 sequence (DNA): TGTGCCAGCAGCTTAGGACAGACCTACGAGCAGTACTTC. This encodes CASSLGQTYEQYF.

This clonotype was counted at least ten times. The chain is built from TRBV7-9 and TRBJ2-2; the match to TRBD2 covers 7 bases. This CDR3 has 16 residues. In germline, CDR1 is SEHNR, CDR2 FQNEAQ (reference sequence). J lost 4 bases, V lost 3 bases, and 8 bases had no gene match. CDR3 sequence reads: CASSFSGLDSTGELFF. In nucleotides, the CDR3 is TGTGCCAGCAGCTTTTCCGGACTAGACTCCACCGGGGAGCTGTTTTTT. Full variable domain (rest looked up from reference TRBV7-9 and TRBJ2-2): DTGVSQNPRHKITKRGQNVTFRCDPISEHNRLYWYRQTLGQGPEFLTYFQNEAQLEKSRLLSDRFSAERPKGSFSTLEIQRTEQGDSAMYLCASSFSGLDSTGELFFGEGSRLTVL.

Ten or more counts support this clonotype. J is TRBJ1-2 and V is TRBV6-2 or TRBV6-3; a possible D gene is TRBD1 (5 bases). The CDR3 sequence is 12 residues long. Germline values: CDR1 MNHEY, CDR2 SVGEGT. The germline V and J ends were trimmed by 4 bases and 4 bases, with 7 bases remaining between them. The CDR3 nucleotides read TGTGCCAGCAGTTCGGACACCTATGGCTACACCTTC. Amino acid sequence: CASSSDTYGYTF.

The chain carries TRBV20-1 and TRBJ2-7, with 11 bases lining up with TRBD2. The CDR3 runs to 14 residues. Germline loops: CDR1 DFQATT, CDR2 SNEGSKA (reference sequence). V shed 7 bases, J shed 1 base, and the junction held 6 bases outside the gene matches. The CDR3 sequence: CSERLAGKSYEQYF. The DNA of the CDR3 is TGCAGTGAGAGACTAGCGGGGAAATCCTACGAGCAGTACTTC.

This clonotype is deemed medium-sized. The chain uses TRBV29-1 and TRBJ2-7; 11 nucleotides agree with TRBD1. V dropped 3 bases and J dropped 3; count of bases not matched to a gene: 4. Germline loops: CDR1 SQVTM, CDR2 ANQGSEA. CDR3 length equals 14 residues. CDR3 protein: CSVDSGTGGYEQYF. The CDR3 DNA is TGCAGCGTTGATTCCGGGACAGGGGGCTACGAGCAGTACTTC.

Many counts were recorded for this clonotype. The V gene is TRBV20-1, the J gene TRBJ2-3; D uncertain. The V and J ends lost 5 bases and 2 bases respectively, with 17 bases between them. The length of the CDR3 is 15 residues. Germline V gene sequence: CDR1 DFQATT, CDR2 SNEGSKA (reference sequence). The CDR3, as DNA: TGCAGTGCTGGACGGTACGGGTCCAACACAGATACGCAGTATTTT. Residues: CSAGRYGSNTDTQYF.

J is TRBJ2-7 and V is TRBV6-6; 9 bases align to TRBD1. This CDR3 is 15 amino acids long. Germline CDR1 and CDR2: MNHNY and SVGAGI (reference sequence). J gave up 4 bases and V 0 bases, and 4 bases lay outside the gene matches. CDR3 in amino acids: CASSYSPGQGYEQYF. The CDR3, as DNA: TGTGCCAGCAGTTACTCTCCGGGACAGGGTTACGAGCAGTACTTC.

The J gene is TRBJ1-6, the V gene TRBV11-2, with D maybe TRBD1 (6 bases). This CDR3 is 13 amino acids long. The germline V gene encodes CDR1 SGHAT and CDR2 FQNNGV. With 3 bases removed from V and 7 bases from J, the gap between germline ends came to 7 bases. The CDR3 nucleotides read TGTGCCAGCAGCTTGGACAGCAATTCACCCCTCCACTTT. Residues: CASSLDSNSPLHF.

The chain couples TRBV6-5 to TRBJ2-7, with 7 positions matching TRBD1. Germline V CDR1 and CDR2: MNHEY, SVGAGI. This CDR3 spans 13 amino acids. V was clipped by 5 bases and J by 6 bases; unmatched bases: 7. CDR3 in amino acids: CASSEGARGEQYF. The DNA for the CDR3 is TGTGCCAGCAGTGAGGGGGCCCGGGGCGAGCAGTACTTC.

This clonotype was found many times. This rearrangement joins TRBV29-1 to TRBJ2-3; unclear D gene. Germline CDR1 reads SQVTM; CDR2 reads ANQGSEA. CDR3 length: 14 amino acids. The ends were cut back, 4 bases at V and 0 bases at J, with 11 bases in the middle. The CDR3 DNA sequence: TGCAGCGTTGCTGGGGTAACGAGCACAGATACGCAGTATTTT. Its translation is CSVAGVTSTDTQYF.

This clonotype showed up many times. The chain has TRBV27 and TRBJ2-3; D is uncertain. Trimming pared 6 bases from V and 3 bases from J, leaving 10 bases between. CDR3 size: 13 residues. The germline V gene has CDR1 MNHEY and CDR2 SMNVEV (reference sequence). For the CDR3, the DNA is TGTGCCAGCAGCCCCCTGTTGACAGATACGCAGTATTTT. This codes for CASSPLLTDTQYF.

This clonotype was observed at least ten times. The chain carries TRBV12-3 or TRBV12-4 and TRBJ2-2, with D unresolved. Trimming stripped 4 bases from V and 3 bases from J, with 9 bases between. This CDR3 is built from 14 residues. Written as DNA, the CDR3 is TGTGCCAGCAGTTCCCGATGGGACACCGGGGAGCTGTTTTTT. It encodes CASSSRWDTGELFF.